A single sample gave rise to the 26 T cell receptor beta chains below, sequenced in a study of blood T cell repertoires in COVID-19. Using immunoSEQ multiplex PCR, the repertoire was profiled, and TCRdb retains in-frame clones only, with some absent. Of tens of thousands of clones listed, around 84% are singletons. Source material: peripheral blood. The receptors shown here come from a man aged 45-60 years with acute or convalescent COVID-19.

V gene TRBV7-9 combines with J gene TRBJ2-7; TRBD2 is a possible D gene (5 bases). This CDR3 is 13 amino acids long. Germline values: CDR1 SEHNR, CDR2 FQNEAQ (reference sequence). V lost 10 bases and J lost 1, with 14 bases in between. This chain's CDR3 is CATLRTGSYEQYF. The CDR3 DNA sequence: TGTGCCACCCTAAGGACGGGATCCTACGAGCAGTACTTC.

The V call is TRBV28, the J call TRBJ2-1; 10 nucleotides agree with TRBD1. Germline CDR1 and CDR2: MDHEN and SYDVKM. The CDR3 length is 14 residues. V lost 5 bases to trimming and J lost 5 bases; unmatched junction nucleotides: 3. In nucleotides, the CDR3 is TGTGCCAGCAGTCCCGGGACAGGGGACAATGAGCAGTTCTTC. Amino acid sequence: CASSPGTGDNEQFF.

The rearrangement uses TRBV7-2 and TRBJ1-1, with a weak D call TRBD1 (5 bases). Germline V CDR1 and CDR2: SGHTA, FQGNSA. The CDR3 spans 12 residues. V was clipped by 1 base and J by 11 bases, with 11 bases between them. The CDR3 DNA reads as TGTGCCAGCAGCTTAGGGCAGGGTAGCGCTTTCTTT. This sequence encodes CASSLGQGSAFF. Full variable domain (rest looked up from reference TRBV7-2 and TRBJ1-1): GAGVSQSPSNKVTEKGKDVELRCDPISGHTALYWYRQSLGQGLEFLIYFQGNSAPDKSGLPSDRFSAERTGGSVSTLTIQRTQQEDSAVYLCASSLGQGSAFFGQGTRLTVV.

This clone was picked up one time. CDR3 region: CASSQDLREYNEQFF. The CDR3 nucleotides are TGCGCCAGCAGCCAAGATTTGCGAGAGTACAATGAGCAGTTCTTC. The chain couples TRBV4-3 to TRBJ2-1; the D is unclear. V was pared by 0 bases and J by 4 bases, with 10 bases between. The CDR3 is 15 amino acids. Germline loops: CDR1 LGHNA, CDR2 YSLEER.

The CDR3 region is CASSIDRRNIQYF. CDR3 DNA sequence: TGTGCCAGTAGTATCGACAGGAGGAACATTCAGTACTTC. The rearrangement joins TRBV19 to TRBJ2-4; D might be TRBD1 (6 bases). Looked up from germline, CDR1 is LNHDA and CDR2 is SQIVND (reference sequence). This CDR3 contains 13 residues. V was shortened by 3 bases and J by 7 bases, with 10 bases between the two germline ends. Together with reference TRBV19 and TRBJ2-4, the CDR3 gives the full variable domain: DGGITQSPKYLFRKEGQNVTLSCEQNLNHDAMYWYRQDPGQGLRLIYYSQIVNDFQKGDIAEGYSVSREKKESFPLTVTSAQKNPTAFYLCASSIDRRNIQYFGAGTRLSVL.

The chain employs TRBV9 and TRBJ2-7; possible D gene TRBD2, 6 bases. This CDR3 has 14 amino acids. Germline values: CDR1 SGDLS, CDR2 YYNGEE. The ends were cut back, 0 bases at V and 2 bases at J, with 9 bases in the middle. DNA of the CDR3: TGTGCCAGCAGCGTAGGGGGAGGTCCCTACGAGCAGTACTTC. Its translation is CASSVGGGPYEQYF.

In this sample, this clone turned up once. J is TRBJ2-2 and V is TRBV6-1; D gene unclear. The length of the CDR3 is 17 residues. The V and J ends lost 4 bases and 0 bases respectively, with 15 bases between them. Germline loops: CDR1 MNHNS, CDR2 SASEGT. CDR3 DNA: TGTGCCAGCAGTGTACCCCCAAAGGAGACGAACACCGGGGAGCTGTTTTTT. It yields the protein CASSVPPKETNTGELFF.

V and J are TRBV7-2 and TRBJ2-3; 9 positions match TRBD2. Trimming took 0 bases from V and 1 from J; bases not matched to a gene: 8. Germline V gene lookup returns CDR1 SGHTA and CDR2 FQGNSA. The CDR3 consists of 18 residues. This CDR3 reads CASSLASIAGVGTDTQYF. The CDR3, as DNA: TGTGCCAGCAGCTTAGCGAGTATAGCGGGAGTGGGCACAGATACGCAGTATTTT.

The CDR3 loop reads CASSSLAGEQYF. The CDR3 DNA is TGTGCCAGCAGCTCACTAGCGGGGGAGCAGTACTTC. This rearrangement joins TRBV7-9 to TRBJ2-7, with 10 bases fitting TRBD2. The trim removed 4 bases at V and 7 bases at J, leaving 1 base unmatched. This CDR3 contains 12 residues. CDR1 is SEHNR and CDR2 is FQNEAQ in the germline V gene (reference sequence). The variable domain in full, completed from reference TRBV7-9 and TRBJ2-7, reads DTGVSQNPRHKITKRGQNVTFRCDPISEHNRLYWYRQTLGQGPEFLTYFQNEAQLEKSRLLSDRFSAERPKGSFSTLEIQRTEQGDSAMYLCASSSLAGEQYFGPGTRLTVT.

The genes are TRBV10-1 and TRBJ1-1; D ambiguous. Germline V lookup: CDR1 WNHNN, CDR2 SYGVQD (reference sequence). V was trimmed by 3 bases and J by 0 bases, leaving 8 bases between them. The length of the CDR3 is 14 residues. This chain's CDR3 is CASSDGEVNTEAFF. DNA of the CDR3: TGCGCCAGCAGTGACGGTGAGGTGAACACTGAAGCTTTCTTT.

The chain recombines TRBV19 with TRBJ1-6; the match to TRBD1 covers 8 bases. Germline loops: CDR1 LNHDA, CDR2 SQIVND (reference sequence). V lost 5 bases to trimming and J lost 5 bases; unmatched junction nucleotides: 11. The CDR3 is made up of 17 amino acids. The CDR3 is CASSPHGQGRNNSPLHF. The CDR3 nucleotides read TGTGCCAGTAGTCCGCACGGACAGGGTAGGAATAATTCACCCCTCCACTTT.

The V and J genes are TRBV19 and TRBJ1-5; D is perhaps TRBD1 (5 bases). V lost 1 base, J lost 1 base, and 8 bases lay in between. Germline V CDR1 and CDR2: LNHDA, SQIVND (reference sequence). The CDR3 runs 15 residues. The CDR3 nucleotides are TGTGCCAGTAGTATAGGCGGGGGGAGCAATCAGCCCCAGCATTTT. Its translation is CASSIGGGSNQPQHF.

This clone was found once. This rearrangement joins TRBV11-2 to TRBJ1-1; D remains unclear. Germline V gene sequence: CDR1 SGHAT, CDR2 FQNNGV. Deletions cut 0 bases from V and 6 bases from J, with 8 bases between. This CDR3 has 13 residues. The CDR3 nucleotides read TGTGCCAGCAGCTTAGACAGGATCGCTGAAGCTTTCTTT. This gives the protein CASSLDRIAEAFF.

This clone showed up just once. The genes are TRBV4-2 and TRBJ2-1, with TRBD2 as a possible D gene (6 bases). The germline gives CDR1 LGHNA, CDR2 YNFKEQ. The CDR3 has 13 residues. V lost 1 base, J lost 15 bases, and 16 bases lay in between. In DNA, the CDR3 is TGTGCCAGCAGCCAAGTTAGCACTAGCTGGCGGTTCTTC. It codes for CASSQVSTSWRFF.

The rearrangement joins TRBV2 to TRBJ1-2; D possibly corresponds to TRBD1 (5 bases). The CDR3 loop spans 12 amino acids. Deletions cut 4 bases from V and 5 bases from J, with 8 bases between. Germline CDR1 SNHLY, CDR2 FYNNEI. CDR3 loop: CASSGQGYGYTF. The CDR3 DNA follows: TGTGCCAGCAGTGGCCAGGGTTATGGCTACACCTTC.

V gene TRBV11-2 combines with J gene TRBJ2-7; 8 bases are a match to TRBD1. V was clipped by 0 bases and J by 4 bases; unmatched bases: 5. The V gene's germline CDR1 is SGHAT and CDR2 FQNNGV. This CDR3 spans 15 amino acids. The CDR3 sequence is CASSLEAGGVYEQYF. CDR3 in DNA: TGTGCCAGCAGCTTAGAGGCAGGGGGCGTTTACGAGCAGTACTTC.

This rearrangement joins TRBV6-5 to TRBJ2-7; 9 nucleotides line up with TRBD1. The CDR3 length is 14 residues. The trim removed 6 bases at V and 3 bases at J, leaving 6 bases unmatched. CDR1 is MNHEY, CDR2 SVGAGI, per germline. The CDR3 is CASSLRDRVYEQYF. CDR3 bases: TGTGCCAGCAGCCTGCGGGACAGGGTCTACGAGCAGTACTTC.

This chain connects TRBV28 to TRBJ2-2, with 7 bases matching TRBD2. The CDR3 extends over 17 amino acids. Germline values: CDR1 MDHEN, CDR2 SYDVKM. Unmatched junction bases numbered 11, after V lost 2 bases and J lost 5 bases. The CDR3 reads CASSLHRLAGETGELFF. The CDR3, as DNA: TGTGCCAGCAGTTTACACCGACTAGCCGGGGAAACCGGGGAGCTGTTTTTT.

The chain employs TRBV7-7 and TRBJ2-3; TRBD2 might be the D (6 bases). Germline V gene data show CDR1 as SSHAT and CDR2 as FNYEAQ (reference sequence). This CDR3 has 15 amino acids. Trimming left V 1 base short and J 3 bases short, with 11 bases between. The CDR3 protein is CASSLGGTPTDTQYF. The CDR3 DNA sequence: TGTGCCAGCAGCTTAGGCGGGACGCCTACAGATACGCAGTATTTT.

This clone occurred once. The genes are TRBV28 and TRBJ2-7; D is possibly TRBD1 (5 bases). The length of the CDR3 is 14 residues. Per germline, CDR1 MDHEN and CDR2 SYDVKM. Trimming cost V 2 bases and J 5 bases, with 13 bases left between them. CDR3 DNA: TGTGCCAGCAGTTTAGTCGGCAGGGCCCACGAGCAGTACTTC. Translation gives CASSLVGRAHEQYF. Looking up the rest from reference TRBV28 and TRBJ2-7 gives the full variable domain: DVKVTQSSRYLVKRTGEKVFLECVQDMDHENMFWYRQDPGLGLRLIYFSYDVKMKEKGDIPEGYSVSREKKERFSLILESASTNQTSMYLCASSLVGRAHEQYFGPGTRLTVT.

This clone appeared once. The chain joins TRBV7-2 to TRBJ2-7, with D perhaps matching TRBD1 (6 bases). In germline, CDR1 is SGHTA, CDR2 FQGNSA. The CDR3 extends over 14 amino acids. Deletions cut 3 bases from V and 0 bases from J, with 9 bases between. The chain's CDR3 is CASSFGTISYEQYF. The CDR3, as DNA: TGTGCCAGCAGCTTTGGGACAATCTCCTACGAGCAGTACTTC.

The gene calls are TRBV6-6 and TRBJ1-1; TRBD1 is a possible D gene (5 bases). Germline V gene data show CDR1 as MNHNY and CDR2 as SVGAGI (reference sequence). V lost 0 bases and J lost 6, with 14 bases in between. The CDR3 extends over 15 amino acids. CDR3: CASSYSPGGGAEAFF. In nucleotides, the CDR3 is TGTGCCAGCAGTTACTCGCCGGGTGGGGGGGCTGAAGCTTTCTTT.

The gene calls are TRBV7-9 and TRBJ1-1; no clear D. V was pared by 1 base and J by 1 base, with 7 bases between. This CDR3 has 14 amino acids. Germline CDR1 reads SEHNR; CDR2 reads FQNEAQ (reference sequence). The CDR3, as DNA: TGTGCCAGCAGCTTAGACACACCGAACACTGAAGCTTTCTTT. The encoded protein is CASSLDTPNTEAFF.

The chain's CDR3 is CASSGLEGNTGELFF. DNA for the CDR3: TGTGCCAGTAGTGGACTAGAAGGGAACACCGGGGAGCTGTTTTTT. The chain employs TRBV19 and TRBJ2-2; 7 nucleotides align to TRBD2. The CDR3 covers 15 residues. Per germline, CDR1 LNHDA and CDR2 SQIVND (reference sequence). Germline trimming cut 5 bases from V and 1 base from J; bases unmatched to any gene: 4.

This clone rates as medium-sized (0.01 to 0.1%). This chain links TRBV12-3 or TRBV12-4 with TRBJ2-7; D gene uncertain. This CDR3 is built from 13 residues. V was cut by 3 bases and J by 6 bases, with 12 bases left in between. The CDR3 here is CASSFQVSREQYF. CDR3 coding DNA: TGTGCCAGCAGTTTTCAGGTTTCGCGCGAGCAGTACTTC.

This rearrangement joins TRBV9 to TRBJ2-7, with 7 bases lining up with TRBD2. CDR1 SGDLS and CDR2 YYNGEE come from the germline V gene. The CDR3 runs to 14 residues. Trimming removed 2 bases from V and 0 bases from J; junction bases left unmatched: 2. DNA for the CDR3: TGTGCCAGCAGCGTGACTAGCTTCTCCTACGAGCAGTACTTC. As protein: CASSVTSFSYEQYF.